The T cell receptor (beta chain) described here comes from a study of T-cell memory formation after mild COVID-19. The CDR3 consists of 12 residues. V lost 1 base and J lost 3; bases outside the gene matches: 0. The germline V gene has CDR1 DFQATT and CDR2 SNEGSKA (reference sequence). In its sample, this clonotype ranks as medium-sized. TCRdb reprocessed the 5' RACE reads with MiXCR, giving one entry per CDR3 protein. This sample has under 60,000 distinct CDR3 sequences, with approximately 9.1% found just once. Input material: PBMCs or a T cell subset sorted from them (not recorded which). V and J are TRBV20-1 and TRBJ2-7, with 7 bases matching TRBD1. This TCR was sampled from an adult woman who had mild COVID-19 (a few samples of this study predate the infection). Cell type and time point are not known. The CDR3 reads CSARAGGYEQYF. The CDR3 nucleotides are TGCAGTGCTAGAGCAGGGGGCTACGAGCAGTACTTC.